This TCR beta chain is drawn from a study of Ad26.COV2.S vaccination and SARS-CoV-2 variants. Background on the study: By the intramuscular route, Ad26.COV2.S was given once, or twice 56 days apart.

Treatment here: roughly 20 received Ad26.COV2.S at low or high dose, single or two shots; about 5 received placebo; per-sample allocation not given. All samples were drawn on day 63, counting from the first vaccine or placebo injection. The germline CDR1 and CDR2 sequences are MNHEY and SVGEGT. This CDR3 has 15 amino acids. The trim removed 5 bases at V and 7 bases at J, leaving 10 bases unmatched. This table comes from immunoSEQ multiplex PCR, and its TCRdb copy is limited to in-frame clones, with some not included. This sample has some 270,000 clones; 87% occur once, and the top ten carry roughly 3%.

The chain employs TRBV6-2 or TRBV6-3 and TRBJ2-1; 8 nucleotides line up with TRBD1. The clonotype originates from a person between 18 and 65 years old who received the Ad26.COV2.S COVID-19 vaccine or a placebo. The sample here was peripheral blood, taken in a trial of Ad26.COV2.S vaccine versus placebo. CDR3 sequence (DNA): TGTGCCAGCAGTCACCGGGACAGGACGGTGAATGAGCAGTTCTTC. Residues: CASSHRDRTVNEQFF.